The 9 T cell receptor beta chains in this list originate from one sample, sequenced in a study of cytomegalovirus exposure and HLA in healthy donors (dated by TCRdb to the late 2010s). To prepare the library, the immunoSEQ multiplex PCR assay was applied. For the multiplex PCR, a mixture combining 60 forward primers for TCR Vbeta segments and 13 reverse primers for TCR Jbeta segments was used. Sourced from immuneACCESS, this table was stored by TCRdb with only in-frame sequences that have V and J called. A share of the clones is absent; for the studies checked, an unresolved V gene accounts for under half, and the remainder has no known explanation. The table for this sample lists around 190,000 clones; roughly 80% of them were counted only once. The ten largest clones add up to about 3.1% of the sample. Sequencing input: PBMCs. Receptors originate from a female donor in good health and CMV-seronegative.

This chain connects TRBV5-1 to TRBJ1-1; the match to TRBD1 covers 7 bases. The CDR3 contains 15 residues. The germline V gene has CDR1 SGHRS and CDR2 YFSETQ. With 1 base clipped from V and 1 base from J, the junction kept 4 bases outside the gene matches. CDR3 bases: TGCGCCAGCAGCTTGCTACAGGGGACGAACACTGAAGCTTTCTTT. Translation gives CASSLLQGTNTEAFF.

This chain uses TRBV4-2 with TRBJ1-5, with D maybe TRBD1 (6 bases). Trimming cost V 0 bases and J 4 bases, with 7 bases left between them. The CDR3 totals 14 residues. Germline lookup yields CDR1 LGHNA and CDR2 YNFKEQ. This CDR3 reads CASSQEDRNQPQHF. The CDR3 coding sequence is TGTGCCAGCAGCCAAGAGGACAGAAATCAGCCCCAGCATTTT.

Turning to this clone: The junction shows a germline mismatch at one end, possibly a read error. The rearrangement joins TRBV7-9 to TRBJ1-2, with no clear D. This CDR3 spans 16 amino acids. Germline values: CDR1 SEHNR, CDR2 FQNEAQ (reference sequence). The CDR3 is CSSSEEGPSRSYGYTF. The CDR3 coding sequence is TGTTCCAGCAGCGAAGAGGGCCCCAGCCGTTCCTATGGCTACACCTTC.

The chain couples TRBV5-4 to TRBJ2-7; 11 bases align to TRBD1. Germline loops: CDR1 SGHNT, CDR2 YYREEE (reference sequence). There are 16 residues in the CDR3. V dropped 0 bases and J dropped 5; count of bases not matched to a gene: 7. CDR3 protein: CASSLAVGTGGDEQYF. The CDR3 coding sequence is TGTGCCAGCAGCTTGGCCGTGGGGACAGGGGGAGACGAGCAGTACTTC. The full variable domain, completed using reference TRBV5-4 and TRBJ2-7, is ETGVTQSPTHLIKTRGQQVTLRCSSQSGHNTVSWYQQALGQGPQFIFQYYREEENGRGNFPPRFSGLQFPNYSSELNVNALELDDSALYLCASSLAVGTGGDEQYFGPGTRLTVT.

The V and J genes are TRBV5-1 and TRBJ1-4, with D maybe TRBD1 (5 bases). The V end lost 2 bases, the J end lost 7 bases, and 12 bases lay between the germline ends. The CDR3 loop spans 14 amino acids. The germline V gene encodes CDR1 SGHRS and CDR2 YFSETQ. This CDR3 reads CASSFGQGSEKLFF. The CDR3, as DNA: TGCGCCAGCAGCTTCGGCCAGGGTTCTGAAAAACTGTTTTTT.

This chain uses TRBV12-5 with TRBJ2-3; D remains unclear. Germline V CDR1 and CDR2: LGHNT, FRNRAP. The CDR3 has 15 residues. V lost 2 bases, J lost 4 bases, and 13 bases lay in between. The CDR3 DNA reads as TGTGCTAGTGGTTTGTGTGTTCCCTCGGCAGATACGCAGTATTTT. Translation: CASGLCVPSADTQYF.

The rearrangement joins TRBV15 to TRBJ2-7; TRBD2 is a possible D gene (5 bases). The CDR3 is made up of 13 amino acids. Germline loops: CDR1 LNHNV, CDR2 YYDKDF (reference sequence). Trimming shortened V by 5 bases and J by 3 bases, and 11 bases separated the two germline ends. The chain's CDR3 is CATSRVEGYEQYF. CDR3 bases: TGTGCCACCAGCCGCGTAGAGGGCTACGAGCAGTACTTC.

J is TRBJ1-2 and V is TRBV5-5; 7 bases map to TRBD1. From germline, CDR1 is SGHKS and CDR2 YYEKEE (reference sequence). The ends lost 4 bases at V and 7 bases at J; junction bases unmatched: 7. This CDR3 is 13 amino acids long. CDR3 in DNA: TGTGCCAGCAGCCCGACAGGGAACCTTGGCTACACCTTC. It codes for CASSPTGNLGYTF.

The count of this clone is one. This chain uses TRBV5-1 with TRBJ1-1; 9 bases match TRBD1. V lost 3 bases to trimming and J lost 7 bases; unmatched junction nucleotides: 10. The CDR3 length is 15 residues. Germline CDR1 is SGHRS and CDR2 is YFSETQ. The CDR3 reads CASSSRQGVDYEAFF. In nucleotides, the CDR3 is TGCGCCAGCAGCTCTAGACAGGGGGTAGACTATGAAGCTTTCTTT.